A single sample is the source of the 19 T cell receptor beta chains below, sequenced in a study of shared clonotypes between healthy human individuals. The data were produced by immunoSEQ multiplex PCR, yet TCRdb's version contains in-frame clones alone and is incomplete. The sample gives about 680,000 clones, about 91% of which show up once; roughly 24% is in the top ten. CD45RO-negative, CCR7-selected cells formed the naive CD8 fraction, which excluded terminally differentiated effector memory CD45RA+ cells. What was sequenced was naive CD8+ T cells sorted from blood. The source is a man younger than 40 in good health.

This clone came up once. At one of its ends the junction is not consistent with the germline gene, which may arise from a read error. The chain has TRBV23-1 and TRBJ2-3; TRBD2 matches at 11 bases. TRBV23-1 carries the ORF label, with uncertain function. The CDR3 extends over 16 amino acids. Here the CDR3 reads CARSQGLAVMVDTQYF. Here the CDR3 DNA reads TGCGCCAGAAGTCAGGGACTAGCGGTAATGGTAGATACGCAGTATTTT.

The J gene is TRBJ2-3, the V gene TRBV6-6; TRBD2 might be the D (6 bases). Germline CDR1 reads MNHNY; CDR2 reads SVGAGI (reference sequence). V was pared by 7 bases and J by 4 bases, with 15 bases between. The CDR3 consists of 14 residues. This CDR3 is CASTQEGFSDTQYF. CDR3 nucleotides: TGTGCCAGCACCCAGGAGGGGTTCTCAGATACGCAGTATTTT.

V and J are TRBV7-9 and TRBJ2-7; 11 bases line up with TRBD2. After removal of 4 bases from V and 6 bases from J, the junction contained 5 bases not matched to a gene. The CDR3 sequence is 14 residues long. Germline V gene lookup returns CDR1 SEHNR and CDR2 FQNEAQ (reference sequence). The CDR3 reads CASSYSGRALEQYF. In nucleotides, the CDR3 is TGTGCCAGCAGCTATAGCGGGAGGGCCCTCGAGCAGTACTTC.

J is TRBJ2-2 and V is TRBV9; 8 positions match TRBD2. The CDR3 consists of 17 residues. The germline gives CDR1 SGDLS, CDR2 YYNGEE. J lost 0 bases, V lost 0 bases, and 4 bases had no gene match. In DNA form, the CDR3 reads TGTGCCAGCAGCGTAGAACTAGCGGCAACGAACACCGGGGAGCTGTTTTTT. It codes for CASSVELAATNTGELFF.

The rearrangement joins TRBV11-1 to TRBJ2-1; 9 nucleotides agree with TRBD2. The CDR3 length is 13 residues. Germline V gene sequence: CDR1 SGHAT, CDR2 FQDESV (reference sequence). V lost 3 bases to trimming and J lost 10 bases; unmatched junction nucleotides: 4. The CDR3 reads CASSFSGSGEQFF. The CDR3 DNA reads TGTGCCAGCAGCTTTAGCGGGAGTGGAGAGCAGTTCTTC.

This chain links TRBV9 with TRBJ2-3; 7 bases fit TRBD1. The germline CDR1 and CDR2 sequences are SGDLS and YYNGEE. This CDR3 spans 15 amino acids. V dropped 4 bases and J dropped 5; count of bases not matched to a gene: 10. Here the CDR3 DNA reads TGTGCCAGCAGCCCTCAAAGGGGGCTAGTAGATACGCAGTATTTT. Translated, it gives CASSPQRGLVDTQYF.

V is TRBV10-2 and J is TRBJ1-5, with D uncertain. This CDR3 has 14 residues. The germline CDR1 and CDR2 sequences are WSHSY and SAAADI. The V gene lost 5 bases and the J gene lost 1 base, with 9 bases spanning the gap. The chain's CDR3 is CASSHTESNQPQHF. As DNA, the CDR3 is TGCGCCAGCAGTCATACAGAAAGCAATCAGCCCCAGCATTTT.

This chain joins TRBV27 and TRBJ2-1; D is ambiguous. The CDR3 extends over 15 amino acids. Looked up from germline, CDR1 is MNHEY and CDR2 is SMNVEV (reference sequence). V dropped 6 bases and J dropped 0 bases, with 12 bases sitting between them. In nucleotides, the CDR3 is TGTGCCAGCAGCCAAATACTGAGCTCCTACAATGAGCAGTTCTTC. Translation gives CASSQILSSYNEQFF.

The chain employs TRBV7-3 and TRBJ2-2; D possibly corresponds to TRBD1 (5 bases). V was clipped by 7 bases and J by 0 bases, with 6 bases between them. Germline CDR1 reads SGHTA; CDR2 reads FQGTGA. This CDR3 has 13 amino acids. In DNA form, the CDR3 reads TGTGCCAGCACGGACACGAACACCGGGGAGCTGTTTTTT. This codes for CASTDTNTGELFF.

The chain joins TRBV5-8 to TRBJ1-2; D is possibly TRBD1 (5 bases). Trimming stripped 5 bases from V and 4 bases from J, with 12 bases between. This CDR3 spans 13 amino acids. Germline loops: CDR1 SGHTS, CDR2 YDEGEE. CDR3 residues: CASRGHVLYGYTF. CDR3 coding DNA: TGTGCCAGCAGGGGGCACGTTCTCTATGGCTACACCTTC.

The genes are TRBV7-9 and TRBJ2-7, with D perhaps TRBD2 (6 bases). With 1 base removed from V and 1 base from J, the gap between germline ends came to 17 bases. The CDR3 sequence is 17 residues long. From germline, CDR1 is SEHNR and CDR2 FQNEAQ (reference sequence). Here the CDR3 reads CASSLGMGREGSYEQYF. The CDR3 bases are TGTGCCAGCAGCTTAGGGATGGGGCGGGAAGGGTCCTACGAGCAGTACTTC.

The chain joins TRBV7-6 to TRBJ2-5, with TRBD2 matching over 8 bases. Gene TRBJ2-7 matches the end of the DNA better, so the J call may be wrong. This CDR3 is built from 14 residues. Per the germline V gene, CDR1 is SGHVS and CDR2 is FNYEAQ. The CDR3 DNA reads TGTGCCAGCAGCCCGAGCGGGAGCGGTTACGAGCAGTACTTC. Translation: CASSPSGSGYEQYF.

V is TRBV5-8 and J is TRBJ1-2, with 9 bases matching TRBD1. J lost 3 bases, V lost 5 bases, and 5 bases had no gene match. CDR1 is SGHTS, CDR2 YDEGEE, per germline. CDR3 length: 14 amino acids. CDR3 residues: CASRGQGADYGYTF. The CDR3 coding sequence is TGTGCCAGCAGGGGACAGGGCGCGGACTATGGCTACACCTTC.

This clone was detected a few times. The V and J genes are TRBV7-6 and TRBJ2-1; tentatively, D is TRBD2 (6 bases). Germline lookup yields CDR1 SGHVS and CDR2 FNYEAQ. V dropped 1 base and J dropped 9 bases, with 7 bases sitting between them. This CDR3 contains 12 residues. CDR3 in amino acids: CASSLDGSEQFF. In nucleotides, the CDR3 is TGTGCCAGCAGCTTAGACGGGAGTGAGCAGTTCTTC.

This clone showed up just once. This chain connects TRBV5-1 to TRBJ1-3; no firm D call. Trimming stripped 3 bases from V and 0 bases from J, with 22 bases between. The CDR3 extends over 19 amino acids. In germline, CDR1 is SGHRS, CDR2 YFSETQ. The CDR3 bases are TGCGCCAGCAGCTCTAACACCGGTCGTTCGCCAGACTCTGGAAACACCATATATTTT. Translation gives CASSSNTGRSPDSGNTIYF. The full variable domain, with the rest looked up from reference TRBV5-1 and TRBJ1-3, is KAGVTQTPRYLIKTRGQQVTLSCSPISGHRSVSWYQQTPGQGLQFLFEYFSETQRNKGNFPGRFSGRQFSNSRSEMNVSTLELGDSALYLCASSSNTGRSPDSGNTIYFGEGSWLTVV.

The chain has TRBV28 and TRBJ2-1; maybe TRBD1 (7 bases). Trimming stripped 6 bases from V and 3 bases from J, with 15 bases between. CDR1 is MDHEN, CDR2 SYDVKM, per germline. The CDR3 runs to 15 residues. As DNA, the CDR3 is TGTGCCAGCAGCAGGGGGGAAGCTAACTACAATGAGCAGTTCTTC. The encoded protein is CASSRGEANYNEQFF.

This clone is a singleton in its sample. Here the CDR3 DNA reads TGTGCCAGCAGTTATCCCTCGGCGGAGGGTATGTCCTACGAGCAGTACTTC. Protein sequence: CASSYPSAEGMSYEQYF. This chain joins TRBV28 and TRBJ2-7, with a possible D match to TRBD2 (6 bases). Germline CDR1 and CDR2: MDHEN and SYDVKM. The V gene lost 4 bases and the J gene lost 1 base, with 20 bases spanning the gap. CDR3 length: 17 residues.

The chain couples TRBV30 to TRBJ2-1; tentative D call: TRBD2 (5 bases). The CDR3 is 13 amino acids. V was cut by 3 bases and J by 6 bases, with 12 bases left in between. Germline V lookup: CDR1 GTSNPN, CDR2 SVGIG (reference sequence). The CDR3 DNA is TGTGCCTGGAGCGACTTAGCGTCCAATGAGCAGTTCTTC. This gives the protein CAWSDLASNEQFF.

V gene TRBV7-3 combines with J gene TRBJ2-7, with no clear D. The CDR3 spans 15 residues. CDR1 is SGHTA and CDR2 is FQGTGA in the germline V gene. V was clipped by 6 bases and J by 2 bases, with 17 bases between them. CDR3 sequence reads: CASSPVLPTAYEQYF. The CDR3 DNA is TGTGCCAGCAGTCCAGTCCTACCGACCGCCTACGAGCAGTACTTC. The variable domain in full, completed from reference TRBV7-3 and TRBJ2-7, reads GAGVSQTPSNKVTEKGKYVELRCDPISGHTALYWYRQSLGQGPEFLIYFQGTGAADDSGLPNDRFFAVRPEGSVSTLKIQRTERGDSAVYLCASSPVLPTAYEQYFGPGTRLTVT.